This T cell receptor beta chain was sequenced for a study of OX40 agonist ivuxolimab in advanced cancers. As for the study more broadly: Ivuxolimab was an agonistic, fully human IgG2 monoclonal antibody directed against OX40 (CD134), a costimulatory receptor. Intravenous ivuxolimab was administered to patients every 2 weeks at six dose levels: 0.01, 0.1, 0.3, 1.5, 3 and 10 mg/kg. Among the 52 dose-escalation patients, about 20 had hepatocellular carcinoma, roughly 15 melanoma, 9 renal cell carcinoma and 9 head and neck cancer. In the dose-escalation cohort, nearly 85% of patients were male, and the mean age was 60 years with a range of roughly 20 to 80. Prior anti-PD-1, anti-PD-L1 or anti-CTLA-4 therapy was permitted, and approximately 42% of dose-escalation patients had received checkpoint inhibitors. Three dose-escalation patients achieved partial responses, one with hepatocellular carcinoma and two with cutaneous melanoma. Peripheral TCRbeta sequencing aimed to test whether ivuxolimab altered TCR sequence diversity and caused clonal T-cell expansion. The paper covers the monotherapy dose-escalation part of the phase I ivuxolimab trial, which included N ≈ 50 patients. The paper as a whole reports these results and caveats: Low levels of normalized T-cell clonal expansion were also seen in some patients who did not respond. Antigen specificity was not determined for the clonally expanded peripheral T cells. After ivuxolimab, CD8+ T cells had more expanded clones than CD4+ T cells on average. At doses from 0.1 to 3.0 mg/kg, clonal expansion was seen in both CD4+ and CD8+ blood T cells between baseline and week 6. Partial responders in the 0.1-3.0 mg/kg groups had among the lowest normalized peripheral clonal expansion, especially among CD8+ T cells.

Counted from cysteine to phenylalanine, this CDR3 has 17 amino acids. CDR3 DNA is the only sequence kept; it has 51 bases, read in frame from the first base. After removal of 7 bases from V and 0 bases from J, the junction retains 11 bases not matched to a gene. Via the germline V gene (reference sequence), CDR1 is SEHNR and CDR2 FQNEAQ. Comments on this clone: No antigen is known for it. No much larger clone exists at a distance of one base, and base qualities are not known.

Genomic DNA was extracted from sorted cells for sequencing of the TCRbeta CDR3 region. The immunoSEQ Assay was used for sequencing of TCRbeta CDR3 regions. In its TCRdb copy, this immuneACCESS table keeps in-frame sequences only and misses some clones. Where compared with another copy, unresolved V genes explain less than half of these, and the others have no known cause. The sample table lists approximately 75,000 clones, 90% of them with a count of one. The top ten clones comprise 0.3% to 0.45% of the sample. The trial excluded patients who had a history of autoimmune disease or who were on systemic immunosuppression. In every dose cohort, peripheral blood was drawn for TCR sequencing at baseline, cycle 4 day 1, and cycle 7 day 1. The samples were drawn from a first-in-human, open-label, multicenter phase I dose-escalation trial of ivuxolimab. The trial enrolled adults with locally advanced or metastatic head and neck squamous cell, hepatocellular, melanoma or renal cell carcinoma. Before TCR sequencing, CD4+ T cells and CD8+ T cells from peripheral blood were sorted into separate populations.

The V and J genes are TRBV7-9 and TRBJ2-1; a stretch of 8 junction bases matches TRBD2. This TCR came from an adult with an advanced solid tumor such as melanoma, head and neck, liver or kidney cancer. This specimen was CD4+ or CD8+ T cells sorted from blood, taken in a trial of the OX40 agonist ivuxolimab. CDR3 protein: CASMGLGGTSSYNEQFF. The bases read TGTGCCAGCATGGGACTAGGAGGAACTAGCTCCTACAATGAGCAGTTCTTC.